A single sample is the source of the 10 T cell receptor beta chains below, sequenced in a study of cytomegalovirus exposure and HLA in healthy donors (dated by TCRdb to the late 2010s). The library was generated by the immunoSEQ multiplex PCR assay. Drawn from immuneACCESS, this table holds only the in-frame rearrangements with V and J called that TCRdb kept. Clones are partly lost; checked studies trace under half to an unresolved V gene and leave the rest unexplained. The sample contains 200,000 or so clones, around 84% of them found a single time. Around 6.7% of the sample is taken by the ten largest. Sequencing was done on a sample of PBMCs. These receptor sequences come from a man aged 18 to 35 in good health and CMV-seropositive.

V gene TRBV5-1 combines with J gene TRBJ1-4; D may be TRBD1 (6 bases). This CDR3 contains 15 residues. Trimming removed 0 bases from V and 5 bases from J, with 11 bases in between. The germline V gene has CDR1 SGHRS and CDR2 YFSETQ. The CDR3: CASSLATGTNEKLFF. The CDR3 bases are TGCGCCAGCAGCTTGGCGACAGGTACGAATGAAAAACTGTTTTTT.

On this clone itself: The sample holds other DNA sequences that translate to the same CDR3. V usage is TRBV25-1 and J usage is TRBJ2-3; D unresolved. This CDR3 is built from 13 residues. Germline V CDR1 and CDR2: MGHDK, SYGVNS. Trimming shortened V by 3 bases and J by 3 bases, and 7 bases separated the two germline ends. In DNA, the CDR3 is TGTGCCAGCAGTGATCCCCCGACAGATACGCAGTATTTT. This encodes CASSDPPTDTQYF.

V and J are TRBV28 and TRBJ1-1; TRBD1 matches 10 bases. The length of the CDR3 is 15 residues. Germline CDR1 MDHEN, CDR2 SYDVKM. V lost 2 bases, J lost 5 bases, and 5 bases stayed unmatched. This chain's CDR3 is CASSLLGQGGTEAFF. CDR3 sequence (DNA): TGTGCCAGCAGTTTACTCGGACAGGGGGGTACTGAAGCTTTCTTT.

This clone was counted a single time. This chain links TRBV2 with TRBJ2-1, with TRBD2 matching over 7 bases. From germline, CDR1 is SNHLY and CDR2 FYNNEI. Trimming removed 7 bases from V and 6 bases from J; junction bases left unmatched: 9. CDR3 length: 14 residues. The CDR3 DNA is TGTGCCAGCATTCCCAAGACTAGCTCCAATGAGCAGTTCTTC. Protein: CASIPKTSSNEQFF.

In nucleotides, the CDR3 is TGTGCCAGCAGCGTAGCTAGTCAGGGTCCCTACGAGCAGTACTTC. Its protein product is CASSVASQGPYEQYF. The chain is built from TRBV9 and TRBJ2-7; D possibly corresponds to TRBD1 (5 bases). CDR3 size: 15 residues. The germline V gene encodes CDR1 SGDLS and CDR2 YYNGEE. Deletions cut 0 bases from V and 2 bases from J, with 12 bases between.

The V call is TRBV7-2, the J call TRBJ2-5; D may be TRBD2 (6 bases). The CDR3 consists of 13 residues. Trimming took 7 bases from V and 7 from J, leaving 16 bases between them. Germline V gene data show CDR1 as SGHTA and CDR2 as FQGNSA. The CDR3 DNA sequence: TGTGCCAGCACCAACGGGCAGGGAGGGACCCAGTACTTC. It translates to CASTNGQGGTQYF.

Only a few counts were recorded for this clone. The chain combines TRBV29-1 with TRBJ2-3; 12 bases agree with TRBD2. In germline, CDR1 is SQVTM, CDR2 ANQGSEA. The CDR3 contains 15 residues. The V segment lost 5 bases and the J segment 6 bases; nucleotides outside the gene matches: 9. CDR3 residues: CSVRGLAGPLDTQYF. In DNA, the CDR3 is TGCAGCGTTCGCGGACTAGCGGGGCCCTTGGATACGCAGTATTTT.

The chain has TRBV14 and TRBJ1-1, with D perhaps TRBD1 (5 bases). This CDR3 contains 16 residues. Trimming stripped 1 base from V and 1 base from J, with 13 bases between. CDR1 and CDR2 (germline): SGHDN, FVKESK. The CDR3 loop reads CASSQVRQFGNTEAFF. CDR3 DNA: TGTGCCAGCAGCCAAGTGAGACAGTTTGGGAACACTGAAGCTTTCTTT.

The rearrangement joins TRBV7-2 to TRBJ1-5; 8 bases match TRBD1. The germline V gene has CDR1 SGHTA and CDR2 FQGNSA. Trimming took 2 bases from V and 6 from J; bases not matched to a gene: 12. This CDR3 has 17 residues. The CDR3 reads CASSLSRTGLGTQPQHF. DNA for the CDR3: TGTGCCAGCAGCTTAAGCCGGACAGGGCTCGGTACTCAGCCCCAGCATTTT.

The chain combines TRBV10-1 with TRBJ2-7; 9 bases map to TRBD1. Germline CDR1 and CDR2: WNHNN and SYGVQD (reference sequence). The ends lost 3 bases at V and 2 bases at J; junction bases unmatched: 2. The length of the CDR3 is 14 residues. In DNA, the CDR3 is TGCGCCAGCAGTGAAAGACAGGGGGCCTACGAGCAGTACTTC. The encoded protein is CASSERQGAYEQYF.